Listed below are T cell receptor beta chains from one sample, sequenced in a study of shared clonotypes between healthy human individuals. Sequencing was performed with immunoSEQ multiplex PCR; in TCRdb, only in-frame clones are kept and a portion is missing. Among about 870,000 clones, nearly 95% were seen once, and the ten largest hold about 25%. The specimen was naive CD8+ T cells sorted from blood. These receptors were taken from a man aged 25-45 years in good health. CDR3s leave out the opening cysteine and the closing phenylalanine or tryptophan. A D gene is named only where the DNA matches it firmly.

CDR3	V	D	J
ASSPRVSSIYNEQF	TRBV7-8	.	TRBJ2-1
ASSVSGSVSTDTQY	TRBV9	.	TRBJ2-3
ASRGGGRYANVLT	TRBV27	TRBD2	TRBJ2-6
ASSSPNYEQY	TRBV27	.	TRBJ2-7
ASSLQGSSYEQY	TRBV7-9	TRBD1	TRBJ2-7
ASSEEVVASTRGYT	TRBV2	.	TRBJ1-2
SVEKAGGQETQY	TRBV29-1	TRBD2	TRBJ2-5
AISESEYTDTQY	TRBV10-3	.	TRBJ2-3
ASSLGLAGGPGVPY	TRBV7-9	TRBD2	TRBJ2-3
ASSPPGTPLTRYEQY	TRBV21-1	.	TRBJ2-7
ASSGTPEAF	TRBV6-1	.	TRBJ1-1
ASSLLGENEQF	TRBV27	.	TRBJ2-1
ATSDSRLPGEQY	TRBV15	.	TRBJ2-7
ASSLVRTSGRHTHEQF	TRBV7-6	TRBD2	TRBJ2-1
ASSLDSTGGLTGNTIY	TRBV18	TRBD1	TRBJ1-3
ASSSPGLRDTIY	TRBV7-2	.	TRBJ1-3
ASSQVGGGNTGELF	TRBV14	.	TRBJ2-2
ASSLGGEEPEAF	TRBV11-2	.	TRBJ1-1
ATRSNGNSVTQY	TRBV15	.	TRBJ2-5
ASSYSGTPYEQY	TRBV4-1	.	TRBJ2-7
ASSALTSGMIGSGELF	TRBV7-2	TRBD2	TRBJ2-2
ASSPLGEQF	TRBV11-2	.	TRBJ2-1
ASSDGESEQY	TRBV7-2	.	TRBJ2-7
ASSLGPTNTGELF	TRBV19	.	TRBJ2-2
ASSSGDRDYEQY	TRBV27	TRBD1	TRBJ2-7
ASSLGLRDSYNEQF	TRBV7-7	.	TRBJ2-1
ASSPGGSSGRAYNEQF	TRBV4-1	TRBD2	TRBJ2-1
ASNPPSGSSYNEQF	TRBV2	TRBD2	TRBJ2-1
AWSVPVLAGDEQY	TRBV30	TRBD2	TRBJ2-7
ASRSITYEQY	TRBV28	.	TRBJ2-7
ASSVGEGEQY	TRBV9	.	TRBJ2-7
ASSSRDLGWDTQY	TRBV2	.	TRBJ2-3
SVGVREAF	TRBV29-1	.	TRBJ1-1
STEGQPSSYNEQF	TRBV29-1	.	TRBJ2-1
ASSPKDTYEQY	TRBV7-9	.	TRBJ2-7
ASSSPGLAEGDTQY	TRBV6-6	TRBD2	TRBJ2-3
ASSAKGIRGASGYT	TRBV5-8	.	TRBJ1-2
ASSPRVQRDTRLIQQY	TRBV28	TRBD2	TRBJ2-7
ASSLQLGEQY	TRBV27	.	TRBJ2-7
ASSPPIGTHRPNTEAF	TRBV18	.	TRBJ1-1
ASSMAGEALYEQY	TRBV19	.	TRBJ2-7